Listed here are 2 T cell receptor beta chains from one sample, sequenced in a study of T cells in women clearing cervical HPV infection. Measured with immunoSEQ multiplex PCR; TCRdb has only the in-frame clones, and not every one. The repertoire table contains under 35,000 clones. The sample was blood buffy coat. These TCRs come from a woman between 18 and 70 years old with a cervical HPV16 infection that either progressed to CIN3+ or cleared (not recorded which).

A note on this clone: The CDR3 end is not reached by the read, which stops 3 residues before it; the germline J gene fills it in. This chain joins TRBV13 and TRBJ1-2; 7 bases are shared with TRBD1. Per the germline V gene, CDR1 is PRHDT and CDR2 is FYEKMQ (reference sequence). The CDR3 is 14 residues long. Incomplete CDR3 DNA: TGTGCCAGCAGCTTTAGGCAGGGGGTAGGGGGC. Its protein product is CASSFRQGVGG. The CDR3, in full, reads CASSFRQGVGGYTF.

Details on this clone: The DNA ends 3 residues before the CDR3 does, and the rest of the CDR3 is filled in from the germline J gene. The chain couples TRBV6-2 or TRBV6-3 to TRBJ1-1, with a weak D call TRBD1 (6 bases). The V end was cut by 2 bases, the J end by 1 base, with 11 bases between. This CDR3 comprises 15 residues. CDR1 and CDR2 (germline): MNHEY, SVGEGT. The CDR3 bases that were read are TGTGCCAGCAGTTACCGGGCCAGGGGGAACACTGAA. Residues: CASSYRARGNTE. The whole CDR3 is CASSYRARGNTEAFF.